These 7 T cell receptor beta chains came from one sample sequenced in a study of control samples from healthy donors and cancer patients. The data were produced by immunoSEQ multiplex PCR, yet TCRdb's version contains in-frame clones alone and is incomplete. The table has around 130,000 clones, 70% to 90% seen once. Source material: blood. These TCRs come from a man aged 50 or older in good health.

The J gene is TRBJ2-5, the V gene TRBV28, with unresolved D. The CDR3 spans 12 residues. Trimming stripped 3 bases from V and 6 bases from J, with 8 bases between. CDR1 and CDR2 from the germline V gene are MDHEN and SYDVKM. CDR3 region: CASSLASQTQYF. CDR3 coding DNA: TGTGCCAGCAGTTTGGCTAGTCAGACCCAGTACTTC. The full variable domain, rest sourced from reference TRBV28 and TRBJ2-5, is DVKVTQSSRYLVKRTGEKVFLECVQDMDHENMFWYRQDPGLGLRLIYFSYDVKMKEKGDIPEGYSVSREKKERFSLILESASTNQTSMYLCASSLASQTQYFGPGTRLLVL.

The chain employs TRBV5-4 and TRBJ1-1; possibly TRBD1 for D (5 bases). V lost 3 bases, J lost 5 bases, and 17 bases lay in between. The CDR3 extends over 15 amino acids. Looked up from germline, CDR1 is SGHNT and CDR2 is YYREEE (reference sequence). The CDR3 sequence is CASSYPGGVTTEAFF. The DNA of the CDR3 is TGTGCCAGCAGCTACCCGGGGGGGGTGACGACTGAAGCTTTCTTT. The variable domain in full, with the rest retrieved from reference TRBV5-4 and TRBJ1-1, is ETGVTQSPTHLIKTRGQQVTLRCSSQSGHNTVSWYQQALGQGPQFIFQYYREEENGRGNFPPRFSGLQFPNYSSELNVNALELDDSALYLCASSYPGGVTTEAFFGQGTRLTVV.

A single count supports this clone. The CDR3 region has the DNA TGCAGCGTCCGCCCCCTAACAGGTTACGAGCAGTACTTC. This codes for CSVRPLTGYEQYF. The J gene is TRBJ2-7, the V gene TRBV29-1; tentative D call: TRBD1 (5 bases). This CDR3 has 13 amino acids. Trimming removed 6 bases from V and 4 bases from J, with 16 bases in between. Germline values: CDR1 SQVTM, CDR2 ANQGSEA.

This clone was seen only once. At the DNA level, this CDR3 is encoded by other sequences in the same sample as well. The gene calls are TRBV6-5 and TRBJ1-2; TRBD1 matches at 9 bases. After removal of 9 bases from V and 4 bases from J, the junction contained 6 bases not matched to a gene. CDR1 and CDR2 (germline): MNHEY, SVGAGI. This CDR3 contains 13 residues. CDR3: CASSPDRGYGYTF. The CDR3 DNA sequence: TGTGCCAGTTCGCCGGACAGGGGCTATGGCTACACCTTC.

The chain has TRBV7-2 and TRBJ1-6; the D gene is possibly TRBD1 (5 bases). CDR1 SGHTA and CDR2 FQGNSA come from the germline V gene. The CDR3 length is 15 residues. Trimming stripped 5 bases from V and 7 bases from J, with 15 bases between. The CDR3 spells CASSGGTDQNSPLHF. In nucleotides, the CDR3 is TGTGCCAGCAGCGGCGGGACGGACCAAAATTCACCCCTCCACTTT.

This clone was counted only a few times. The chain recombines TRBV6-5 with TRBJ1-1; D is undetermined. The germline CDR1 and CDR2 sequences are MNHEY and SVGAGI. The CDR3 covers 13 residues. Trimming took off 2 bases at V and 3 bases at J, with 7 bases between the two ends. CDR3 coding DNA: TGTGCCAGCAGTTACCTGAGGGACACTGAAGCTTTCTTT. Translation: CASSYLRDTEAFF.

This clone was seen just once. The genes are TRBV27 and TRBJ1-5; a possible D gene is TRBD1 (5 bases). The germline V and J ends were trimmed by 4 bases and 0 bases, with 10 bases remaining between them. Germline CDR1 reads MNHEY; CDR2 reads SMNVEV (reference sequence). The CDR3 extends over 15 amino acids. As DNA, the CDR3 is TGTGCCAGCAGTTCCCTGACAGCTAGCAATCAGCCCCAGCATTTT. Translated: CASSSLTASNQPQHF.